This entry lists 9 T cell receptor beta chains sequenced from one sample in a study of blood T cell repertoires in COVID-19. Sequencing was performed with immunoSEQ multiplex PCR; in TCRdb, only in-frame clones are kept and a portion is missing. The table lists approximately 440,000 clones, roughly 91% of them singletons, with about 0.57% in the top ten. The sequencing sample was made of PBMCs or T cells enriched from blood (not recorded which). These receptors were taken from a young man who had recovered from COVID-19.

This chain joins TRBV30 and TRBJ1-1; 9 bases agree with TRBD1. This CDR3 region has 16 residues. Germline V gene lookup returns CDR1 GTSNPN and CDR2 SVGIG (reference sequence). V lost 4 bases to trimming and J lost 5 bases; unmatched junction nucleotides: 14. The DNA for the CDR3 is TGTGCCTGGAAGCCGTCTCCGGGACAGGGAGGGACTGAAGCTTTCTTT. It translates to CAWKPSPGQGGTEAFF.

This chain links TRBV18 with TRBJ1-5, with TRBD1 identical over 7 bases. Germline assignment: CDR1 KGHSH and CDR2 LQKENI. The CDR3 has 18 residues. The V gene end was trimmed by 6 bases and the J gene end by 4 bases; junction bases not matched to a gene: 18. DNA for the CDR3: TGTGCCAGCTCCCCGACAGGGTTTACGAACAGGGAGAATCAGCCCCAGCATTTT. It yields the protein CASSPTGFTNRENQPQHF.

CDR3 coding DNA: TGCGCCAGCAGCCAGGGGGCAGCTAACTATGGCTACACCTTC. Translated, it gives CASSQGAANYGYTF. The chain carries TRBV4-1 and TRBJ1-2; a weak D match, TRBD1 (6 bases). The CDR3 is 14 residues long. Per the germline V gene, CDR1 is MGHRA and CDR2 is YSYEKL. Trimming cost V 3 bases and J 0 bases, with 8 bases left between them.

In DNA, the CDR3 is TGTGCCACCAGCAGAGAGAAGAGTCTGAAGAACACTGAAGCTTTCTTT. Protein: CATSREKSLKNTEAFF. This chain uses TRBV15 with TRBJ1-1; D ambiguous. The V and J ends lost 0 bases and 1 base respectively, with 12 bases between them. Germline CDR1 is LNHNV and CDR2 is YYDKDF (reference sequence). The CDR3 length is 16 residues.

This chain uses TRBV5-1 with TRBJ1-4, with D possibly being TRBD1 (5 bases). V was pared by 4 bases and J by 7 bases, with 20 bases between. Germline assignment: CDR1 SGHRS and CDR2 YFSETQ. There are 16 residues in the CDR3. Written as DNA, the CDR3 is TGCGCCAGCAGCCCTGGAGGGGCGGGGGATGGTGAAAAACTGTTTTTT. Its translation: CASSPGGAGDGEKLFF.

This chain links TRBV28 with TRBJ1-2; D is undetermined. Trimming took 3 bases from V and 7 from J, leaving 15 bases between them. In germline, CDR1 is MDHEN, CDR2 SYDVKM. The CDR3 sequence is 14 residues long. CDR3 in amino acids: CASSLFRPTIGYTF. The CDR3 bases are TGTGCCAGCAGTTTGTTCCGGCCTACTATTGGCTACACCTTC.

CDR3 in amino acids: CASSVDTAYGYTF. The CDR3 bases are TGTGCCAGCAGCGTAGACACCGCCTATGGCTACACCTTC. This chain uses TRBV9 with TRBJ1-2, with D uncertain. The CDR3 has 13 residues. Germline-derived CDR1 and CDR2 are SGDLS and YYNGEE. V was trimmed by 0 bases and J by 4 bases, leaving 7 bases between them.

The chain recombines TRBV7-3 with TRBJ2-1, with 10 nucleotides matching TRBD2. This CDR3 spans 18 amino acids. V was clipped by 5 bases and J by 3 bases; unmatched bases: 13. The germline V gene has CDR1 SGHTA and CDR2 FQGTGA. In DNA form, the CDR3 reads TGTGCCAGCAGCGTAGTTGCCCTTACTAGCGGGAACTACAATGAGCAGTTCTTC. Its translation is CASSVVALTSGNYNEQFF.

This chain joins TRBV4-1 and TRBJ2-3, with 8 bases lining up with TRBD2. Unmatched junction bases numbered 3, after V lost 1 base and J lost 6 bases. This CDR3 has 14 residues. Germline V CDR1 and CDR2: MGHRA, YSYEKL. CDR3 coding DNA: TGCGCCAGCAGCCAAGTAGCGGGGCGTGATACGCAGTATTTT. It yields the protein CASSQVAGRDTQYF.